This T cell receptor beta chain is from a study of T cell responses to AZD1222 COVID-19 vaccine. Profiled with immunoSEQ multiplex PCR; TCRdb holds only in-frame clones, not every one. The table records more than 80,000 clones, 70% to 90% of them present only once. Trimming removed 1 base at V and 0 bases at J, with 12 bases between. The germline gives CDR1 SGHTA, CDR2 FQGNSA. This CDR3 has 16 amino acids. The source material was peripheral blood, sampled 28 days after the second AZD1222 dose. The sequence was obtained from an adult who received the AZD1222 COVID-19 vaccine. V usage is TRBV7-2 and J usage is TRBJ1-1, with D perhaps TRBD1 (6 bases). The CDR3 spells CASSLVAGVVNTEAFF. The CDR3 DNA reads TGTGCCAGCAGCTTAGTGGCAGGGGTTGTGAACACTGAAGCTTTCTTT.